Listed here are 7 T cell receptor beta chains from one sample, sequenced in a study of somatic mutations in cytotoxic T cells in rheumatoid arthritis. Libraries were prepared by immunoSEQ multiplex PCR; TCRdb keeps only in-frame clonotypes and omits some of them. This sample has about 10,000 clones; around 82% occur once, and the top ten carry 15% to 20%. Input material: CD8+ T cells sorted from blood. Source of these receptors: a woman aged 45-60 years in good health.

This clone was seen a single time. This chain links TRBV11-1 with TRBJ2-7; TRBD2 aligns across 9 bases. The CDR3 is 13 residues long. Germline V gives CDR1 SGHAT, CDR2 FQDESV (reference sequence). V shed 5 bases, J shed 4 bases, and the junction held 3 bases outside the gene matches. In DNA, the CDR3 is TGTGCCAGCAGCGCCCTAGCGGGATACGAGCAGTACTTC. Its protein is CASSALAGYEQYF.

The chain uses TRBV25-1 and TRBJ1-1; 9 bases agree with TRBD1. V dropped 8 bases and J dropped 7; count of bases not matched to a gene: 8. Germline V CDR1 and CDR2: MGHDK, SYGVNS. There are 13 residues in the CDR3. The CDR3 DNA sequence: TGTGCCAGCTCCGAAGACAGGGGGGATGAAGCTTTCTTT. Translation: CASSEDRGDEAFF.

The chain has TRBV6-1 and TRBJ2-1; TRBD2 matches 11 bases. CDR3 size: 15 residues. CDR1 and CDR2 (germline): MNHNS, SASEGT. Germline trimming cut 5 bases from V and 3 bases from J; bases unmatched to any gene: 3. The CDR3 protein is CASSPLAGGYNEQFF. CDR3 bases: TGTGCCAGCAGTCCCCTAGCGGGGGGCTACAATGAGCAGTTCTTC.

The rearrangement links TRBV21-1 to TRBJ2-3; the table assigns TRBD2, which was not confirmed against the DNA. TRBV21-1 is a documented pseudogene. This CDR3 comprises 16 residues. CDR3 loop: CASSRTSGRCTDTQYF. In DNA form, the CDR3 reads TGTGCCAGCAGCAGGACTAGCGGGAGGTGCACAGATACGCAGTATTTT.

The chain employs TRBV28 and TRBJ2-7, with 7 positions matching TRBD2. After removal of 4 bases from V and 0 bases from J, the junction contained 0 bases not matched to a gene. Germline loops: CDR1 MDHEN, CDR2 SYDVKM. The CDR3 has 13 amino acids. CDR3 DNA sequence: TGTGCCAGCAGTTGGGACTACTCCTACGAGCAGTACTTC. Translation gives CASSWDYSYEQYF. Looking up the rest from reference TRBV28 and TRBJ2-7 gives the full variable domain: DVKVTQSSRYLVKRTGEKVFLECVQDMDHENMFWYRQDPGLGLRLIYFSYDVKMKEKGDIPEGYSVSREKKERFSLILESASTNQTSMYLCASSWDYSYEQYFGPGTRLTVT.

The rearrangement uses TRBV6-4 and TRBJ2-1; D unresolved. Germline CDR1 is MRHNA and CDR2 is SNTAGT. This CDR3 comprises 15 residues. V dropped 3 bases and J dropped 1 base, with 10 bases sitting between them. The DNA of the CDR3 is TGTGCCAGCAGTGAGAACTGGGCTTCCTACAATGAGCAGTTCTTC. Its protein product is CASSENWASYNEQFF.

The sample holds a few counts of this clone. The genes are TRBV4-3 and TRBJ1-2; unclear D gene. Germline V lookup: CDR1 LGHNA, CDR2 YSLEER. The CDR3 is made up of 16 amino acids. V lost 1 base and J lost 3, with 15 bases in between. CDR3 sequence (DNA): TGCGCCAGCAGCCAAGCAGGAGGCAGGTTCGACTATGGCTACACCTTC. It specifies CASSQAGGRFDYGYTF.